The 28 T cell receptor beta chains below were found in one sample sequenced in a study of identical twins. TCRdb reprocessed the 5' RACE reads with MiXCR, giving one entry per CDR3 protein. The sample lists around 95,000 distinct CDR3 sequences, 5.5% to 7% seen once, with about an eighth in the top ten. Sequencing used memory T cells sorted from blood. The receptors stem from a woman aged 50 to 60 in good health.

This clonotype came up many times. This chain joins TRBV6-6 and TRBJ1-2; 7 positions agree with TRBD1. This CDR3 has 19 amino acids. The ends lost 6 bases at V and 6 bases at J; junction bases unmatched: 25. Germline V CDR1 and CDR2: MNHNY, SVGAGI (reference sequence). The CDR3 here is CASSRPLGTAVRERNGYTF. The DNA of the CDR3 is TGTGCCAGCAGCCGGCCCCTGGGGACAGCCGTAAGAGAGAGGAATGGCTACACCTTC.

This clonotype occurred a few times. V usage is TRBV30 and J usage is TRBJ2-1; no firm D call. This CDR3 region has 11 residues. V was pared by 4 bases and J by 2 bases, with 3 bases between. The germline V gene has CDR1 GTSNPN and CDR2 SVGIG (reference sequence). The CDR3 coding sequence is TGTGCCTGGAAAGCCTACAATGAGCAGTTCTTC. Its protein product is CAWKAYNEQFF.

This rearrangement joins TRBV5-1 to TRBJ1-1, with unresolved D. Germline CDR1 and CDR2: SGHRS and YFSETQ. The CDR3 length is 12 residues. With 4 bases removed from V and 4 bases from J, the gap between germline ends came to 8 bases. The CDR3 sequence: CASSPTGTEAFF. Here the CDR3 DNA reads TGCGCCAGCAGCCCCACGGGCACTGAAGCTTTCTTT.

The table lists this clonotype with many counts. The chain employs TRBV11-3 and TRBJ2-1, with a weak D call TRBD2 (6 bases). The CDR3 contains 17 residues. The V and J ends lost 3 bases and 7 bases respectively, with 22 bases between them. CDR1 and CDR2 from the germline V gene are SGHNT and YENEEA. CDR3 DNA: TGTGCCAGCAGCTTCGATGTCTCGGGAGTCGGGCTAAATGAGCAGTTCTTC. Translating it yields CASSFDVSGVGLNEQFF.

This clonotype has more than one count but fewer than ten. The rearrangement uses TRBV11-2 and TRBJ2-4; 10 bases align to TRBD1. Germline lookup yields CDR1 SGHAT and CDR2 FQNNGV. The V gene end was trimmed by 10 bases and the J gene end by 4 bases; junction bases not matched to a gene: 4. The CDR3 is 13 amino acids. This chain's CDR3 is CATQGQGKNIQYF. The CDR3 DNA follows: TGTGCCACTCAGGGACAGGGGAAAAACATTCAGTACTTC.

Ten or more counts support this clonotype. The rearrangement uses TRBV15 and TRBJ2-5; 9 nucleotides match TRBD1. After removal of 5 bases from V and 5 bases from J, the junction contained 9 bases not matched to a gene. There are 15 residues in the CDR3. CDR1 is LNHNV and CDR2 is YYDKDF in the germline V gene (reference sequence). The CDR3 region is CATSGGQGTRETQYF. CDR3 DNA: TGTGCCACCAGCGGCGGACAGGGGACGAGGGAGACCCAGTACTTC.

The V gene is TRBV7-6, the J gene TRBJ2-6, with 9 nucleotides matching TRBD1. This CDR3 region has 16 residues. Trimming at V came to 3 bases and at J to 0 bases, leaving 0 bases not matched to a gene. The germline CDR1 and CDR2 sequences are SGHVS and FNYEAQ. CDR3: CASSLTGGSGANVLTF. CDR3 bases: TGTGCCAGCAGCTTGACAGGGGGCTCTGGGGCCAACGTCCTGACTTTC.

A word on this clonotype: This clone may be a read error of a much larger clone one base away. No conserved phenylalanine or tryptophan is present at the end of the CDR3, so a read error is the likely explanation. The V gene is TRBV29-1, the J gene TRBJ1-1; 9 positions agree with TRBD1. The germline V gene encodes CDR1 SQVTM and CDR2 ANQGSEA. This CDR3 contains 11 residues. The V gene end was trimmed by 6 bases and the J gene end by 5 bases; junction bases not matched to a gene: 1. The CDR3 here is CSVGTGTEAFL. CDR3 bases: TGCAGCGTGGGGACAGGGACTGAAGCTTTCCTT.

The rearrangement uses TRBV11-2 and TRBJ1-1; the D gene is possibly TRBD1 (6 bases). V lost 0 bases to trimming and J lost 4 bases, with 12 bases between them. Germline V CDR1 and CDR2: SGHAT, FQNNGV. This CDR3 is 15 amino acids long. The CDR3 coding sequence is TGTGCCAGCAGCTTAGAGAAGGGAGGGGGCACTGAAGCTTTCTTT. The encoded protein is CASSLEKGGGTEAFF.

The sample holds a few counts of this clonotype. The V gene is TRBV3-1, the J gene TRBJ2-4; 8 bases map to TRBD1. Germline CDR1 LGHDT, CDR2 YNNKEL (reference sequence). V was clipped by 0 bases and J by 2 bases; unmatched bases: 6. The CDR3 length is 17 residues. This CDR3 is CASSQDPGGAPKNIQYF. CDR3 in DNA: TGTGCCAGCAGCCAAGATCCAGGGGGCGCCCCCAAAAACATTCAGTACTTC.

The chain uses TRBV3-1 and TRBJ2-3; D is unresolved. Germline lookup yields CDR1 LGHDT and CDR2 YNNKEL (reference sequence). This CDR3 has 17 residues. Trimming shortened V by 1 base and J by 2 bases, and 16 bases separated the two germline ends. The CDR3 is CASSQVRTGISTDTQYF. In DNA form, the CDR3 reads TGTGCCAGCAGCCAAGTCAGAACTGGGATATCCACAGATACGCAGTATTTT.

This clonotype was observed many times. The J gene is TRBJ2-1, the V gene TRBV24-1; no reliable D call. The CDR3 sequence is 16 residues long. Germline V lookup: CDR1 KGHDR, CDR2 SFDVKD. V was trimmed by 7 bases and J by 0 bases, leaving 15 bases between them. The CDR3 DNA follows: TGTGCCACCAGCAATTCAGGACCGCGCTCCTACAATGAGCAGTTCTTC. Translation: CATSNSGPRSYNEQFF.

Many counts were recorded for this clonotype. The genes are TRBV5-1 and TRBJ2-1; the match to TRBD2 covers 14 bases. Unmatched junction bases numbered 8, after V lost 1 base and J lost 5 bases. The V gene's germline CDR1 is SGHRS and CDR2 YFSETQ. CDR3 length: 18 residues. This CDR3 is CASSLKGTSGSRDNEQFF. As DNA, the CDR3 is TGCGCCAGCAGCTTGAAGGGGACTAGCGGGAGTAGGGACAATGAGCAGTTCTTC. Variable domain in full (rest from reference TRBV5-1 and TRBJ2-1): KAGVTQTPRYLIKTRGQQVTLSCSPISGHRSVSWYQQTPGQGLQFLFEYFSETQRNKGNFPGRFSGRQFSNSRSEMNVSTLELGDSALYLCASSLKGTSGSRDNEQFFGPGTRLTVL.

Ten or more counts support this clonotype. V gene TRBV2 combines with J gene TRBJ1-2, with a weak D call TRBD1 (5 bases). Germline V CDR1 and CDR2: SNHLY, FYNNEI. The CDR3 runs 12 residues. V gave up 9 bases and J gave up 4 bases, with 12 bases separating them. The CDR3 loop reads CASQGFGYGYTF. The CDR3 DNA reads TGTGCCAGTCAGGGTTTTGGCTATGGCTACACCTTC.

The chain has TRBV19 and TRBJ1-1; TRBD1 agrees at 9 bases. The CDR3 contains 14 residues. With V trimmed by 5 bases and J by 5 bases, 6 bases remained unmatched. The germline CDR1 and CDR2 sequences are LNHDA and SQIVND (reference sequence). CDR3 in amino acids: CASSGTGYRTEAFF. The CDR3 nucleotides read TGTGCCAGTAGTGGGACAGGGTATCGGACTGAAGCTTTCTTT.

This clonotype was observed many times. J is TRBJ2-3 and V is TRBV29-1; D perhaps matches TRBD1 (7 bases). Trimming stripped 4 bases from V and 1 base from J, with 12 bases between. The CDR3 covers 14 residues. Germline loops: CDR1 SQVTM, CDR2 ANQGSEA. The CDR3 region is CSVAQGGRTDTQYF. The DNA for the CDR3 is TGCAGCGTTGCGCAGGGGGGTCGCACAGATACGCAGTATTTT.

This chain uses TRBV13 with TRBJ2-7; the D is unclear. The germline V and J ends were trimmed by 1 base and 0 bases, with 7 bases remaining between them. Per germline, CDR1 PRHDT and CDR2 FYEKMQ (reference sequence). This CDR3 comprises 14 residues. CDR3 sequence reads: CASSLESNSYEQYF. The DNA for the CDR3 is TGTGCCAGCAGCTTAGAGAGCAACTCCTACGAGCAGTACTTC. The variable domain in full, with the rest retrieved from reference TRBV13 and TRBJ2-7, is AAGVIQSPRHLIKEKRETATLKCYPIPRHDTVYWYQQGPGQDPQFLISFYEKMQSDKGSIPDRFSAQQFSDYHSELNMSSLELGDSALYFCASSLESNSYEQYFGPGTRLTVT.

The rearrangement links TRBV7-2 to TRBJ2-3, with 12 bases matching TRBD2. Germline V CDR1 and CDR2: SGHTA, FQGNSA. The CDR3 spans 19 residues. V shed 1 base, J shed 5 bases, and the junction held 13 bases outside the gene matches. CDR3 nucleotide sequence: TGTGCCAGCAGCTTAGACTGGGCTAGCGGGAGGGCCCTTATAGATACGCAGTATTTT. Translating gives CASSLDWASGRALIDTQYF.

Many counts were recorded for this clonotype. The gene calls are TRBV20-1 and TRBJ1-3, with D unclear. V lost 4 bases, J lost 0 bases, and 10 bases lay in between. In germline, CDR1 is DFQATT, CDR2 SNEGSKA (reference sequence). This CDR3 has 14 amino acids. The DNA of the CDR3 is TGCAGTGCTATTAGTACCCACTCTGGAAACACCATATATTTT. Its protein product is CSAISTHSGNTIYF.

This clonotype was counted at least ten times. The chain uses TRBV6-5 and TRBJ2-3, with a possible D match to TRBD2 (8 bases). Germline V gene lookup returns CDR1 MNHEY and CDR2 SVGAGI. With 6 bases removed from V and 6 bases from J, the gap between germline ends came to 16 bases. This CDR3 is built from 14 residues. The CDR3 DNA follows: TGTGCCAGCAGCGGACTAGCAGGGGGGGATACGCAGTATTTT. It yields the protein CASSGLAGGDTQYF.

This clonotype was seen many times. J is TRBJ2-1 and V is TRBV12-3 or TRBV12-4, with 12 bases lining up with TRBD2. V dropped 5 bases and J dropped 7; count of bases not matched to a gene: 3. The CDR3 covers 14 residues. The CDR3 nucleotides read TGTGCCAGCAGTCGACTAGCGGGAGCTAATGAGCAGTTCTTC. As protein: CASSRLAGANEQFF.

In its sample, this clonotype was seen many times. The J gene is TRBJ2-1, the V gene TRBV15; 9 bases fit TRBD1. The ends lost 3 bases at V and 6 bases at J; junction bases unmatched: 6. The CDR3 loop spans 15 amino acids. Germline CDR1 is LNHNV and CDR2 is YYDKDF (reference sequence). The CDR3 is CATSRAGTGPNEQFF. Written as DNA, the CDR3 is TGTGCCACCAGCAGGGCCGGGACAGGGCCCAATGAGCAGTTCTTC.

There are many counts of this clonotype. In DNA, the CDR3 is TGTGCCTGGAGTGTTGGGAACAGGCAAGAGACCCAGTACTTC. Protein: CAWSVGNRQETQYF. The chain employs TRBV30 and TRBJ2-5; D is possibly TRBD1 (5 bases). The germline CDR1 and CDR2 sequences are GTSNPN and SVGIG (reference sequence). This CDR3 comprises 14 residues. Trimming removed 0 bases from V and 2 bases from J, with 10 bases in between.

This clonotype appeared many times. CDR3 amino acids: CSAAQRGIYGYTF. The CDR3 nucleotides are TGCAGTGCTGCTCAACGTGGTATCTATGGCTACACCTTC. The chain links TRBV20-1 to TRBJ1-2; D unclear. V dropped 5 bases and J dropped 4 bases, with 14 bases sitting between them. From germline, CDR1 is DFQATT and CDR2 SNEGSKA (reference sequence). This CDR3 comprises 13 residues.

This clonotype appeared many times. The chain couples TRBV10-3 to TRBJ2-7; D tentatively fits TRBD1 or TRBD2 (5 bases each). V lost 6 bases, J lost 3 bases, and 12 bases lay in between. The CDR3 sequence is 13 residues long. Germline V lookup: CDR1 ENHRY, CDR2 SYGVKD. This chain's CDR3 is CAISRDPDYEQYF. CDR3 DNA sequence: TGTGCCATCAGCCGGGACCCGGACTACGAGCAGTACTTC.

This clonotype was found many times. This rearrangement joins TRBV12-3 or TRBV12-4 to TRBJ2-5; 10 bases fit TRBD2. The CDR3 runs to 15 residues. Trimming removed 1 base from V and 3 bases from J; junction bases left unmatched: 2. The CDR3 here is CASSLELAGEETQYF. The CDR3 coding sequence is TGTGCCAGCAGTTTAGAGCTAGCGGGAGAAGAGACCCAGTACTTC.

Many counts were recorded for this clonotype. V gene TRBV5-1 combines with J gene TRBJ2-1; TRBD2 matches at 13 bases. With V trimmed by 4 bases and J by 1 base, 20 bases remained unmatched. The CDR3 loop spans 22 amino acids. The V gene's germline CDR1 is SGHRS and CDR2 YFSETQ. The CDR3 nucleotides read TGCGCCAGCAGCCAGCCCCGGACTAGCGGGAGTAAAAGGGAGGTATCCTACAATGAGCAGTTCTTC. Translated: CASSQPRTSGSKREVSYNEQFF.

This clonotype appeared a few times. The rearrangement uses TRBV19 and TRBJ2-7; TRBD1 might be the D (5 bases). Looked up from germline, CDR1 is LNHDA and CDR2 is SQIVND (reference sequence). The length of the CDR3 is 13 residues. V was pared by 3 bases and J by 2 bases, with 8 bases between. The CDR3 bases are TGTGCCAGTAGTATCACAGGCCCCTACGAGCAGTACTTC. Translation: CASSITGPYEQYF.